The 17 T cell receptor beta chains reported below all come from one sample, sequenced in a study of blood T cell repertoires in COVID-19. Only in-frame clones appear in the TCRdb table, and some are missing; sequencing was by immunoSEQ multiplex PCR. The sample consists of around 280,000 clones, approximately 90% of them appearing once. Sample: PBMCs or T cells enriched from blood (not recorded which). These receptors were collected from a woman in her thirties or forties who had recovered from COVID-19.

The rearrangement joins TRBV6-1 to TRBJ2-7; unclear D gene. The V and J ends lost 3 bases and 7 bases respectively, with 16 bases between them. CDR1 MNHNS and CDR2 SASEGT come from the germline V gene. The CDR3 has 14 amino acids. The CDR3 DNA reads as TGTGCCAGCAGTGACAGTAGTAGACTTTGGGAGCAGTACTTC. Protein: CASSDSSRLWEQYF.

The chain recombines TRBV30 with TRBJ2-1; TRBD2 matches 12 bases. Germline CDR1 is GTSNPN and CDR2 is SVGIG (reference sequence). This CDR3 has 14 residues. J was trimmed by 6 bases and V by 5 bases; bases with no gene match: 5. This CDR3 is CAWERLAGANEQFF. CDR3 in DNA: TGTGCCTGGGAAAGACTAGCGGGGGCCAATGAGCAGTTCTTC.

This rearrangement joins TRBV10-3 to TRBJ1-1; D gene uncertain. Trimming pared 3 bases from V and 5 bases from J, leaving 10 bases between. The CDR3 has 13 amino acids. Germline CDR1 is ENHRY and CDR2 is SYGVKD. The DNA for the CDR3 is TGTGCCATCAGTGATCTGGGAGATACTGAAGCTTTCTTT. It is translated as CAISDLGDTEAFF.

The chain has TRBV6-1 and TRBJ2-5; 10 nucleotides align to TRBD2. Trimming cost V 7 bases and J 5 bases; bases outside gene matches: 10. Germline CDR1 MNHNS, CDR2 SASEGT. This CDR3 spans 15 amino acids. The CDR3 spells CASTSEGLAVETQYF. The CDR3 DNA is TGTGCCAGCACCTCCGAAGGACTAGCGGTCGAGACCCAGTACTTC.

The genes are TRBV28 and TRBJ1-4; 8 nucleotides line up with TRBD1. Germline CDR1 and CDR2: MDHEN and SYDVKM. V shed 6 bases, J shed 5 bases, and the junction held 8 bases outside the gene matches. CDR3 length: 15 amino acids. Written as DNA, the CDR3 is TGTGCCAGCAGCCGACCGACAGGGGCGAATGAAAAACTGTTTTTT. It encodes CASSRPTGANEKLFF.

The chain couples TRBV28 to TRBJ1-6; D unclear. Trimming removed 5 bases at V and 7 bases at J, with 9 bases between. Germline values: CDR1 MDHEN, CDR2 SYDVKM. This CDR3 has 13 residues. The CDR3: CASSQLRNSPLHF. DNA for the CDR3: TGTGCCAGCAGTCAGCTCAGGAATTCACCCCTCCACTTT.

The gene calls are TRBV27 and TRBJ1-1, with a tentative D call TRBD1 (5 bases). Germline assignment: CDR1 MNHEY and CDR2 SMNVEV (reference sequence). With 5 bases removed from V and 6 bases from J, the gap between germline ends came to 16 bases. The CDR3 is 14 amino acids. In DNA, the CDR3 is TGTGCCAGCAGTCCCCACGTCCCGGGGGCTGAAGCTTTCTTT. It yields the protein CASSPHVPGAEAFF.

This clone was counted once. The V call is TRBV2, the J call TRBJ2-3; the D gene is possibly TRBD2 (6 bases). This CDR3 region has 14 residues. Germline CDR1 and CDR2: SNHLY and FYNNEI. V was trimmed by 6 bases and J by 5 bases, leaving 15 bases between them. The CDR3 DNA is TGTGCCAGCAGCCTCCGATATAGCGGAGATACGCAGTATTTT. It codes for CASSLRYSGDTQYF.

This sequence joins TRBV11-2 and TRBJ2-1; D is possibly TRBD2 (6 bases). The CDR3 extends over 15 amino acids. Trimming stripped 0 bases from V and 6 bases from J, with 12 bases between. CDR1 is SGHAT and CDR2 is FQNNGV in the germline V gene. CDR3 in DNA: TGTGCCAGCAGCTTAGACGGGAGAGTTGGCAATGAGCAGTTCTTC. Translating gives CASSLDGRVGNEQFF.

The V and J genes are TRBV13 and TRBJ2-1; the match to TRBD2 covers 12 bases. CDR1 is PRHDT and CDR2 is FYEKMQ in the germline V gene (reference sequence). This CDR3 region has 16 residues. The trim removed 4 bases at V and 8 bases at J, leaving 9 bases unmatched. In DNA form, the CDR3 reads TGTGCCAGCAGCTCACCCCTAGCGGGAGGGCCTGATGAGCAGTTCTTC. This sequence encodes CASSSPLAGGPDEQFF.

This clone has a single count. The chain joins TRBV28 to TRBJ1-1, with 8 positions matching TRBD1. Germline values: CDR1 MDHEN, CDR2 SYDVKM. This CDR3 contains 13 residues. V shed 10 bases and J 3 bases; nucleotides not matched to a gene: 7. The CDR3 DNA reads TGTGCCACCAGAGGACAGGGACACACTGAAGCTTTCTTT. This gives the protein CATRGQGHTEAFF.

This chain uses TRBV27 with TRBJ2-1, with 7 bases identical to TRBD2. With V trimmed by 6 bases and J by 4 bases, 9 bases remained unmatched. The CDR3 is 15 amino acids. Germline CDR1 is MNHEY and CDR2 is SMNVEV (reference sequence). CDR3 sequence reads: CASSVLSGKYNEQFF. CDR3 nucleotides: TGTGCCAGCAGCGTCCTCAGCGGGAAGTACAATGAGCAGTTCTTC.

V and J are TRBV10-3 and TRBJ1-2; D perhaps matches TRBD1 (6 bases). With 6 bases removed from V and 8 bases from J, the gap between germline ends came to 19 bases. The CDR3 runs 14 residues. In germline, CDR1 is ENHRY, CDR2 SYGVKD. The CDR3 protein is CAIREPTGIWGYTF. The DNA for the CDR3 is TGTGCCATCAGAGAACCGACAGGCATATGGGGCTACACCTTC.

This clone was counted between two and nine times. The chain uses TRBV7-2 and TRBJ2-7, with 9 bases identical to TRBD2. The CDR3 has 15 residues. V lost 1 base to trimming and J lost 9 bases; unmatched junction nucleotides: 10. Germline assignment: CDR1 SGHTA and CDR2 FQGNSA. CDR3 amino acids: CASSLVWREGPGQYF. Here the CDR3 DNA reads TGTGCCAGCAGCTTAGTTTGGCGGGAGGGCCCAGGGCAGTACTTC.

This chain connects TRBV7-2 to TRBJ2-4; TRBD2 aligns across 13 bases. This CDR3 is 16 amino acids long. The germline V gene has CDR1 SGHTA and CDR2 FQGNSA. V lost 3 bases to trimming and J lost 7 bases; unmatched junction nucleotides: 6. Written as DNA, the CDR3 is TGTGCCAGCAGCTTGGGACTAGCGGGATGGGGGAACATTCAGTACTTC. Translating gives CASSLGLAGWGNIQYF.

This clone was observed a few times. The V call is TRBV2, the J call TRBJ1-6; D is possibly TRBD1 (5 bases). Per germline, CDR1 SNHLY and CDR2 FYNNEI. The CDR3 consists of 14 residues. V was cut by 4 bases and J by 7 bases, with 11 bases left in between. The chain's CDR3 is CASSGGAVNSPLHF. The CDR3 DNA sequence: TGTGCCAGCAGTGGTGGGGCTGTCAATTCACCCCTCCACTTT.

This CDR3 reads CASSLGLGLEQFF. For the CDR3, the DNA is TGTGCCAGCTCATTGGGACTAGGTCTAGAGCAGTTCTTC. This sequence joins TRBV18 and TRBJ2-1, with 8 positions matching TRBD2. Germline V lookup: CDR1 KGHSH, CDR2 LQKENI. The junction had 7 bases not matched to a gene; V was cut back by 5 bases and J by 10 bases. The CDR3 has 13 amino acids.